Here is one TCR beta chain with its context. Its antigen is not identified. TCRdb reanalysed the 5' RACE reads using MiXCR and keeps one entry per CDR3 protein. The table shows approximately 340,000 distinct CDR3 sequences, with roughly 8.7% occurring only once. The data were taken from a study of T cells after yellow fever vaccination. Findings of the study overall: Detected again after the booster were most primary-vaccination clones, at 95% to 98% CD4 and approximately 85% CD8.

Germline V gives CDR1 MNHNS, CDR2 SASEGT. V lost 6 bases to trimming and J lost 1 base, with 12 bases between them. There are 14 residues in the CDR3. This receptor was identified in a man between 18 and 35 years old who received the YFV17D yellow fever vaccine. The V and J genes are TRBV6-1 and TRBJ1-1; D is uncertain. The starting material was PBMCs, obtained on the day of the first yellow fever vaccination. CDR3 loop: CASRAQVKNTEAFF. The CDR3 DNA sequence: TGTGCCAGCAGAGCTCAGGTGAAGAACACTGAAGCTTTCTTT.